These 2 T cell receptor beta chains were all obtained from the same sample, sequenced in a study of T cells expressing NK-cell markers. One entry per CDR3 protein, without DNA, is what TCRdb gives after re-calling the 5' RACE reads. This table holds roughly 350,000 distinct CDR3 sequences. The sequencing input was blood T cells: a sorted CD56 or NKG2C T cell subset, CD4+ or CD8+ T cells, or bulk PBMC T cells (not recorded which). Receptors originate from a man between 18 and 69 years old in good health.

The rearrangement links TRBV7-9 to TRBJ2-7; TCRdb selects TRBD1, and the lack of DNA leaves this call unchecked. CDR1 is SEHNR, CDR2 FQNEAQ, per germline (reference sequence). The CDR3 spans 14 residues. This CDR3 is CASSPTGGSYEQYF. Combining the CDR3 with reference TRBV7-9 and TRBJ2-7 gives the whole variable domain DTGVSQNPRHKITKRGQNVTFRCDPISEHNRLYWYRQTLGQGPEFLTYFQNEAQLEKSRLLSDRFSAERPKGSFSTLEIQRTEQGDSAMYLCASSPTGGSYEQYFGPGTRLTVT.

V is TRBV20-1 and J is TRBJ2-5; TCRdb reports TRBD1, a call that lacks DNA to check it against. CDR3 length: 15 residues. The germline gives CDR1 DFQATT, CDR2 SNEGSKA (reference sequence). CDR3 residues: CSASGRGLFRETQYF.